These 4 T cell receptor beta chains came from one sample sequenced in a study of CD8+CD57+ T cells in acquired aplastic anemia. Genomic DNA acted as the template from which TCR beta VDJ combination and CDR3 sequence profiling were carried out. TCRdb independently ran MiXCR on the reads; one entry per CDR3 protein. The data show 150,000 to 200,000 distinct CDR3 sequences, roughly 64% seen once. What was sequenced was sorted CD4+, CD8+, or CD8+CD57+ T cells (not recorded which) from PBMCs. These receptors all come from a human donor with severe aplastic anemia or a healthy control (not recorded which).

There are many counts of this clonotype. This rearrangement joins TRBV7-9 to TRBJ1-2, with 7 bases identical to TRBD1. V dropped 5 bases and J dropped 6; count of bases not matched to a gene: 6. CDR3 length: 13 amino acids. Germline CDR1 SEHNR, CDR2 FQNEAQ (reference sequence). The CDR3, as DNA: TGTGCCAGCAGCCTTGGGACAGATCATGGCTACACCTTC. Its translation is CASSLGTDHGYTF.

This clonotype was detected once. The V and J genes are TRBV20-1 and TRBJ1-4; D is unclear. CDR1 and CDR2 (germline): DFQATT, SNEGSKA (reference sequence). There are 11 residues in the CDR3. Trimming removed 6 bases from V and 12 bases from J, with 14 bases in between. CDR3 residues: CSANRAPELFF. The DNA of the CDR3 is TGCAGTGCGAACCGGGCGCCGGAACTGTTTTTT.

The chain employs TRBV10-3 and TRBJ1-2, with unresolved D. This CDR3 is 16 amino acids long. Between the trimmed V and J ends, which lost 0 bases and 4 bases, there was a span of 15 bases. Germline-derived CDR1 and CDR2 are ENHRY and SYGVKD. In nucleotides, the CDR3 is TGTGCCATCAGTGAGTCGACGGTCATGGAGGGCTATGGCTACACCTTC. Translation: CAISESTVMEGYGYTF.

This rearrangement joins TRBV7-2 to TRBJ2-7, with TRBD2 identical over 12 bases. Germline V gene lookup returns CDR1 SGHTA and CDR2 FQGNSA. The CDR3 totals 15 residues. V gave up 3 bases and J gave up 5 bases; unmatched junction bases: 5. The CDR3 here is CASSLGLAGYNEQYF. The CDR3 region has the DNA TGTGCCAGCAGCTTGGGACTAGCGGGCTACAACGAGCAGTACTTC.